This entry is about one T cell receptor (beta chain). The data derive from a study of CD8 T cells in ankylosing spondylitis. TCRdb re-called the 5' RACE reads with MiXCR, one entry per CDR3 protein. The sample gives about 160,000 distinct CDR3 sequences, roughly 44% of which show up once; around 15% is in the top ten. The CDR3 sequence is 16 residues long. The germline gives CDR1 MGHRA, CDR2 YSYEKL. Trimming removed 1 base from V and 0 bases from J; junction bases left unmatched: 0. V gene TRBV4-1 combines with J gene TRBJ1-5; TRBD1 matches at 10 bases. This TCR was recovered from a male donor with ankylosing spondylitis. Input material: synovial fluid, either unsorted or a sorted T cell fraction (not recorded which). CDR3 sequence reads: CASSQGTGGSNQPQHF. The CDR3 DNA is TGCGCCAGCAGCCAAGGGACAGGGGGTAGCAATCAGCCCCAGCATTTT.